The entry below gives a single TCR beta chain sequence along with its context. Its antigen specificity is not known. Base qualities are not at hand, and no much larger clone is one base apart. In the study, sorted CD4+ and CD8+ blood T cells from patients with severe aplastic anemia and from healthy subjects underwent deep sequencing of TCR repertoires. Ficoll-Paque density gradient centrifugation was used to isolate peripheral blood mononuclear cells. CD4+ and CD8+ T cells were sorted by FACS or magnetic beads before DNA extraction. This entry belongs to a study of CD8+CD57+ T cells in acquired aplastic anemia listed by TCRdb under 2018. The study in broad terms: DNA extracted from sorted CD4+ and CD8+ cells had a mean of approximately 3.4 ug, with a range of roughly 0.17 to 30 ug. For healthy donor samples, the average read count was about 10 million for CD4+ cells and 11 million to 13 million for CD8+ cells.

TCR beta VDJ combination and CDR3 sequence profiling used genomic DNA as the template. An Illumina HiSeq 2000 was the platform used for TCR repertoire sequencing. In the paper's pipeline: TRBV/TRBJ rearrangement plots, CDR3 size and DJ length profiles, and Simpson's diversity index were used to evaluate the repertoires. Whichever DNA sequence was most abundant in the deep sequencing data was defined as the immunodominant clone. CDR3 amino acid sequences were screened for sharing across subjects and compared with published repertoires and the VDJdb database. TCRdb reprocessed the public reads (quality trimming at Q25 with fastp, clone calling with MiXCR) and kept in-frame beta chains. For every CDR3 protein sequence, its rows merge into one entry that carries the most common genes and DNA. None of the V and J calls come from the authors' own analysis; TCRdb made them. The sample data list 400,000 to 450,000 distinct CDR3 sequences, and roughly 64% of these were observed just once. The biggest ten clones account for 4% of the sample.

Points the paper makes about the study in general: Around 30 CD8+ CDR3 sequences were shared between patients and controls but appeared highly expressed in patients and within their immunodominant clones. CD8+ Simpson's diversity did not differ significantly between patients and healthy controls (P=0.060).

This TCR was recovered from a human donor in good health, serving as a control. The sample taken for sequencing was sorted CD4+, CD8+, or CD8+CD57+ T cells (not recorded which) from PBMCs.

Here the CDR3 is given as CASGDSPREQYV. The sequence in DNA is TGTGCCAGCGGGGACAGTCCTAGGGAGCAGTACGTC. The rearranged chain carries TRBV2 and TRBJ2-7; TRBD1 agrees with 7 junctional bases. Taken from cysteine to valine, the CDR3 has 12 residues. Only the CDR3 portion is preserved as DNA: 36 bases, with reading frame beginning at the first base. Here V drops 8 bases and J drops 7 bases, and the junction holds 8 bases not matched to any gene. The CDR1 and CDR2 encoded by the germline V gene are SNHLY and FYNNEI.